These 30 T cell receptor beta chains were all obtained from the same sample, sequenced in a study of blood T cell repertoires in COVID-19. Measured with immunoSEQ multiplex PCR; TCRdb has only the in-frame clones, and not every one. The sample gives roughly 170,000 clones, 80% to 90% of which show up once; around 0.88% is in the top ten. The source material was peripheral blood. These receptors all come from a woman younger than 30 who had recovered from COVID-19.

This clone was recorded a few times. The chain recombines TRBV19 with TRBJ2-1, with 7 bases aligning to TRBD2. The trim removed 3 bases at V and 3 bases at J, leaving 2 bases unmatched. Germline CDR1 reads LNHDA; CDR2 reads SQIVND (reference sequence). The CDR3 sequence is 14 residues long. The CDR3 sequence: CASSMTSFYNEQFF. Here the CDR3 DNA reads TGTGCCAGTAGTATGACTAGCTTCTACAATGAGCAGTTCTTC.

This clone was counted once. The gene calls are TRBV5-1 and TRBJ2-2; 8 bases agree with TRBD1. CDR3 length: 16 residues. V lost 2 bases, J lost 6 bases, and 9 bases stayed unmatched. Germline V gene sequence: CDR1 SGHRS, CDR2 YFSETQ. The CDR3, as DNA: TGCGCCAGCAGCTTCCAGGACAGGGTGTATGCCGGGGAGCTGTTTTTT. This translates into CASSFQDRVYAGELFF.

Only one count was recorded for this clone. The chain couples TRBV7-7 to TRBJ2-3; TRBD1 matches 7 bases. Germline V CDR1 and CDR2: SSHAT, FNYEAQ (reference sequence). CDR3 size: 14 residues. J was trimmed by 4 bases and V by 5 bases; bases with no gene match: 6. The CDR3 DNA is TGTGCCAGCAGCCCTCGGACAGGCCCAGATACGCAGTATTTT. Protein: CASSPRTGPDTQYF. The full variable domain, with the rest looked up from reference TRBV7-7 and TRBJ2-3, is GAGVSQSPRYKVTKRGQDVTLRCDPISSHATLYWYQQALGQGPEFLTYFNYEAQPDKSGLPSDRFSAERPEGSISTLTIQRTEQRDSAMYRCASSPRTGPDTQYFGPGTRLTVL.

This clone appeared a few times. The rearrangement links TRBV20-1 to TRBJ1-1; D not certain. The germline V gene encodes CDR1 DFQATT and CDR2 SNEGSKA (reference sequence). The CDR3 is 11 residues long. V lost 7 bases, J lost 1 base, and 7 bases lay in between. DNA of the CDR3: TGCAGTGAGTCAGGGAACACTGAAGCTTTCTTT. The encoded protein is CSESGNTEAFF.

In nucleotides, the CDR3 is TGTGCCAGCAGGCGGGCCGACGGAGGAAATTCACCCCTCCACTTT. It specifies CASRRADGGNSPLHF. The rearrangement joins TRBV5-4 to TRBJ1-6; the D is unclear. CDR3 length equals 15 residues. V lost 5 bases and J 7 bases, leaving 16 bases between the germline ends. Germline-derived CDR1 and CDR2 are SGHNT and YYREEE (reference sequence). The variable domain in full, with the rest retrieved from reference TRBV5-4 and TRBJ1-6, is ETGVTQSPTHLIKTRGQQVTLRCSSQSGHNTVSWYQQALGQGPQFIFQYYREEENGRGNFPPRFSGLQFPNYSSELNVNALELDDSALYLCASRRADGGNSPLHFGNGTRLTVT.

The V and J genes are TRBV7-9 and TRBJ2-2; tentatively, D is TRBD2 (6 bases). Trimming took off 5 bases at V and 3 bases at J, with 19 bases between the two ends. Looked up from germline, CDR1 is SEHNR and CDR2 is FQNEAQ (reference sequence). The CDR3 extends over 17 amino acids. This CDR3 reads CASSAQPGVRDTGELFF. Here the CDR3 DNA reads TGTGCCAGCAGCGCCCAGCCGGGGGTCCGGGACACCGGGGAGCTGTTTTTT. Variable domain in full (rest from reference TRBV7-9 and TRBJ2-2): DTGVSQNPRHKITKRGQNVTFRCDPISEHNRLYWYRQTLGQGPEFLTYFQNEAQLEKSRLLSDRFSAERPKGSFSTLEIQRTEQGDSAMYLCASSAQPGVRDTGELFFGEGSRLTVL.

The rearrangement joins TRBV28 to TRBJ1-2; TRBD1 is a possible D gene (5 bases). V shed 4 bases and J shed 8 bases, with 14 bases lying between them. Per the germline V gene, CDR1 is MDHEN and CDR2 is SYDVKM. The length of the CDR3 is 13 residues. In DNA, the CDR3 is TGTGCCAGCAGTTCCAGCCACGGGGGGGGCTACACCTTC. Translation gives CASSSSHGGGYTF.

V usage is TRBV4-1 and J usage is TRBJ2-5, with 9 nucleotides matching TRBD1. CDR1 MGHRA and CDR2 YSYEKL come from the germline V gene. Trimming at V came to 6 bases and at J to 2 bases, leaving 4 bases not matched to a gene. The CDR3 runs 14 residues. The CDR3 reads CASSGQGYQETQYF. In nucleotides, the CDR3 is TGCGCCAGCAGTGGACAGGGGTATCAAGAGACCCAGTACTTC.

V usage is TRBV6-2 or TRBV6-3 and J usage is TRBJ1-1, with a possible D match to TRBD1 (5 bases). The CDR3 covers 14 residues. Per germline, CDR1 MNHEY and CDR2 SVGEGT. The ends were cut back, 0 bases at V and 1 base at J, with 6 bases in the middle. CDR3 bases: TGTGCCAGCAGTTACTCCGGGGGGAACACTGAAGCTTTCTTT. Translation: CASSYSGGNTEAFF.

The J gene is TRBJ2-7, the V gene TRBV5-1; D is perhaps TRBD1 (5 bases). The V gene lost 0 bases and the J gene lost 2 bases, with 12 bases spanning the gap. Germline CDR1 reads SGHRS; CDR2 reads YFSETQ. The CDR3 spans 15 residues. The CDR3: CASSLEGRVAYEQYF. CDR3 coding DNA: TGCGCCAGCAGCTTGGAGGGCAGGGTAGCCTACGAGCAGTACTTC.

The sample holds a few counts of this clone. The chain recombines TRBV6-2 or TRBV6-3 with TRBJ2-4, with a tentative D call TRBD2 (6 bases). CDR1 MNHEY and CDR2 SVGEGT come from the germline V gene. V lost 5 bases, J lost 5 bases, and 13 bases lay in between. The CDR3 is 14 residues long. CDR3 region: CASSGTSSENIQYF. CDR3 nucleotide sequence: TGTGCCAGCAGTGGAACTAGCTCCGAAAACATTCAGTACTTC.

This rearrangement joins TRBV5-4 to TRBJ1-2; D might be TRBD1 (5 bases). The CDR3 has 14 residues. From germline, CDR1 is SGHNT and CDR2 YYREEE (reference sequence). V dropped 1 base and J dropped 4 bases, with 11 bases sitting between them. The CDR3 nucleotides read TGTGCCAGCAGCTTGACGTCAGGGCTCTATGGCTACACCTTC. Translation: CASSLTSGLYGYTF.

The gene calls are TRBV7-9 and TRBJ1-5, with D hard to call. Trimming pared 4 bases from V and 4 bases from J, leaving 5 bases between. Germline V CDR1 and CDR2: SEHNR, FQNEAQ (reference sequence). CDR3 length: 12 residues. The CDR3 region is CASSSPNQPQHF. The CDR3 DNA sequence: TGTGCCAGCAGCTCCCCTAATCAGCCCCAGCATTTT.

For this clone: Other DNA sequences in this specimen translate into the identical CDR3. The chain joins TRBV18 to TRBJ1-2, with D perhaps matching TRBD1 (5 bases). Trimming removed 3 bases at V and 2 bases at J, with 7 bases between. Germline CDR1 and CDR2: KGHSH and LQKENI. This CDR3 comprises 13 residues. CDR3 in DNA: TGTGCCAGCTCACCGGACATAAACTATGGCTACACCTTC. Residues: CASSPDINYGYTF.

V gene TRBV4-1 combines with J gene TRBJ1-1, with unresolved D. The germline gives CDR1 MGHRA, CDR2 YSYEKL. This CDR3 is built from 15 residues. V lost 0 bases and J lost 2, with 10 bases in between. Here the CDR3 DNA reads TGCGCCAGCAGCCAAGATCCCAGGTCAAACACTGAAGCTTTCTTT. Its protein product is CASSQDPRSNTEAFF.

V is TRBV3-1 (or the pseudogene TRBV3-2) and J is TRBJ1-1, with D uncertain. The CDR3 totals 12 residues. The V and J ends lost 5 bases and 5 bases respectively, with 9 bases between them. Germline CDR1 LGHDT, CDR2 YNNKEL (reference sequence). CDR3 sequence: CASSDSGTEAFF. For the CDR3, the DNA is TGTGCCAGCAGCGATAGCGGAACTGAAGCTTTCTTT.

The J gene is TRBJ1-2, the V gene TRBV11-2; 7 nucleotides agree with TRBD1. With V trimmed by 2 bases and J by 4 bases, 4 bases remained unmatched. Germline V lookup: CDR1 SGHAT, CDR2 FQNNGV. CDR3 length equals 14 residues. CDR3 coding DNA: TGTGCCAGCAGCTTATTTTACAGGGGCTATGGCTACACCTTC. This gives the protein CASSLFYRGYGYTF. Supplemented by reference TRBV11-2 and TRBJ1-2, the full variable domain reads EAGVAQSPRYKIIEKRQSVAFWCNPISGHATLYWYQQILGQGPKLLIQFQNNGVVDDSQLPKDRFSAERLKGVDSTLKIQPAKLEDSAVYLCASSLFYRGYGYTFGSGTRLTVV.

V usage is TRBV7-6 and J usage is TRBJ2-7; weak D call: TRBD1 (6 bases). The CDR3 has 15 residues. Between the trimmed V and J ends, which lost 1 base and 7 bases, there was a span of 17 bases. Germline V gene sequence: CDR1 SGHVS, CDR2 FNYEAQ. The CDR3 coding sequence is TGTGCCAGCAGCTTAGAAGTGGGGCAGGGGAGAGAGCAGTACGTC. As protein: CASSLEVGQGREQYV.

The chain has TRBV10-3 and TRBJ1-2; D call uncertain. Per the germline V gene, CDR1 is ENHRY and CDR2 is SYGVKD. The CDR3 runs 13 residues. V dropped 0 bases and J dropped 8 bases, with 10 bases sitting between them. DNA of the CDR3: TGTGCCATCAGTGAGTCGGAGGGTTACGGCTACACCTTC. Translation gives CAISESEGYGYTF.

This chain joins TRBV2 and TRBJ2-1; 9 bases are a match to TRBD2. With V trimmed by 2 bases and J by 3 bases, 2 bases remained unmatched. The V gene's germline CDR1 is SNHLY and CDR2 FYNNEI. This CDR3 is built from 15 residues. The CDR3 bases are TGTGCCAGCAGTGAACTAGCGGGGATCTACAATGAGCAGTTCTTC. Translated: CASSELAGIYNEQFF.

The chain uses TRBV5-6 and TRBJ2-7; D may be TRBD1 (6 bases). Germline lookup yields CDR1 SGHDT and CDR2 YYEEEE. Trimming removed 4 bases from V and 3 bases from J, with 11 bases in between. This CDR3 is built from 13 residues. The CDR3 sequence: CASSGFRGYEQYV. The CDR3 DNA reads as TGTGCCAGCAGCGGGTTCAGGGGCTACGAGCAGTACGTC.

The chain has TRBV5-4 and TRBJ2-5; weak D call: TRBD1 (6 bases). V lost 3 bases and J 1 base, leaving 7 bases between the germline ends. In germline, CDR1 is SGHNT, CDR2 YYREEE (reference sequence). The CDR3 consists of 13 residues. CDR3 bases: TGTGCCAGCAGCTGGACAGTCCAAGAGACCCAGTACTTC. It translates to CASSWTVQETQYF.

The CDR3 DNA follows: TGTGCCAGCAGCAAGCGGACTAGCGGCCTCACAGATACGCAGTATTTT. As protein: CASSKRTSGLTDTQYF. The chain has TRBV7-3 and TRBJ2-3, with 10 bases identical to TRBD2. After removal of 5 bases from V and 2 bases from J, the junction contained 7 bases not matched to a gene. The germline gives CDR1 SGHTA, CDR2 FQGTGA. The CDR3 contains 16 residues.

CDR3 protein: CASSYSPGGTYNEQFF. The CDR3 DNA sequence: TGTGCCAGCAGTTACTCGCCGGGAGGCACCTACAATGAGCAGTTCTTC. The chain carries TRBV6-5 and TRBJ2-1, with 7 positions matching TRBD2. The germline V gene has CDR1 MNHEY and CDR2 SVGAGI. This CDR3 is built from 16 residues. The J segment lost 2 bases and the V segment lost 0 bases, leaving 4 bases of the junction unmatched.

The chain recombines TRBV6-5 with TRBJ2-3; 8 bases are a match to TRBD2. The ends lost 6 bases at V and 4 bases at J; junction bases unmatched: 3. The germline gives CDR1 MNHEY, CDR2 SVGAGI. The CDR3 extends over 13 amino acids. The CDR3 nucleotides are TGTGCCAGCAGACGGGGGGGGCCAGATACGCAGTATTTT. Amino acid sequence: CASRRGGPDTQYF.

This rearrangement joins TRBV19 to TRBJ2-7; TRBD1 aligns across 8 bases. The V gene's germline CDR1 is LNHDA and CDR2 SQIVND (reference sequence). With V trimmed by 4 bases and J by 6 bases, 5 bases remained unmatched. The CDR3 runs 13 residues. In DNA, the CDR3 is TGTGCCAGTAGTAATGGACAGGGTTTCGAGCAGTACTTC. The encoded protein is CASSNGQGFEQYF.

V and J are TRBV24-1 and TRBJ1-4; weak D call: TRBD1 (5 bases). Trimming removed 4 bases at V and 5 bases at J, with 13 bases between. Germline CDR1 reads KGHDR; CDR2 reads SFDVKD. The CDR3 sequence is 15 residues long. The CDR3 loop reads CATSDPDKGNEKLFF. Here the CDR3 DNA reads TGTGCCACCAGTGACCCTGACAAGGGGAATGAAAAACTGTTTTTT.

This clone was recorded many times. The chain uses TRBV5-1 and TRBJ1-1; 11 bases map to TRBD1. The CDR3 length is 19 residues. Germline assignment: CDR1 SGHRS and CDR2 YFSETQ. Trimming removed 4 bases from V and 1 base from J; junction bases left unmatched: 15. For the CDR3, the DNA is TGCGCCAGCAGCGCCTTACCGGGGACAGGGGGTTTAGGGAACACTGAAGCTTTCTTT. Protein product: CASSALPGTGGLGNTEAFF. Full variable domain (outside the CDR3, taken from reference TRBV5-1 and TRBJ1-1): KAGVTQTPRYLIKTRGQQVTLSCSPISGHRSVSWYQQTPGQGLQFLFEYFSETQRNKGNFPGRFSGRQFSNSRSEMNVSTLELGDSALYLCASSALPGTGGLGNTEAFFGQGTRLTVV.

The chain uses TRBV27 and TRBJ2-6; weak D call: TRBD2 (5 bases). V lost 10 bases to trimming and J lost 4 bases, with 14 bases between them. Looked up from germline, CDR1 is MNHEY and CDR2 is SMNVEV (reference sequence). The CDR3 covers 14 residues. The CDR3 loop is CATRTGVGANVLTF. The CDR3 DNA follows: TGTGCCACCCGAACCGGGGTAGGGGCCAACGTCCTGACTTTC.

A few counts support this clone. The chain uses TRBV19 and TRBJ1-1; 7 bases fit TRBD1. J was trimmed by 5 bases and V by 1 base; bases with no gene match: 7. CDR1 and CDR2 from the germline V gene are LNHDA and SQIVND (reference sequence). The CDR3 has 15 amino acids. CDR3 loop: CASSIAPRGETEAFF. Here the CDR3 DNA reads TGTGCCAGTAGTATAGCCCCCAGGGGGGAAACTGAAGCTTTCTTT. Supplemented by reference TRBV19 and TRBJ1-1, the full variable domain reads DGGITQSPKYLFRKEGQNVTLSCEQNLNHDAMYWYRQDPGQGLRLIYYSQIVNDFQKGDIAEGYSVSREKKESFPLTVTSAQKNPTAFYLCASSIAPRGETEAFFGQGTRLTVV.